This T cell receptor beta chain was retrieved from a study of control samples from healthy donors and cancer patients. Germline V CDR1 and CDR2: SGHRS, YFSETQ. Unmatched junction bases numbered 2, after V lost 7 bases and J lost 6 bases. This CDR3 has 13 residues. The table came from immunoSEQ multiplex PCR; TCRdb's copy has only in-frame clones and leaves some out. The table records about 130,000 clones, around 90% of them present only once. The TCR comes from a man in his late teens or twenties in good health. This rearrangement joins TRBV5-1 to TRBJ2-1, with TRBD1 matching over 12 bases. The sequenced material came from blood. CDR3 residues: CASPGQGANEQFF. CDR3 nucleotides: TGCGCCAGCCCGGGACAGGGGGCCAATGAGCAGTTCTTC.